The rows below give T cell receptor beta chains drawn from one sample of a study of blood T cell repertoires in COVID-19. TCRdb keeps only in-frame clones here, not all; method: immunoSEQ multiplex PCR. The table lists some 250,000 clones, around 83% of them singletons. The source material was peripheral blood. These receptor sequences come from a man older than 75 with acute or convalescent COVID-19. The CDR3 runs from the conserved cysteine through the conserved F or W. A D gene is named only where the DNA matches it firmly. Size is stated for part of the rows, as once, few or many counts, or as a class when the clone is expanded.

abundance: NA
j_gene: TRBJ1-2
v_gene: TRBV18
d_gene: TRBD1
CDR3nt: TGTGCCAGCTCAACAGGGGGAACGGAGTATGGCTACACCTTC
CDR3aa: CASSTGGTEYGYTF

abundance: NA
j_gene: TRBJ2-6
v_gene: TRBV11-2
d_gene: TRBD1
CDR3nt: TGTGCCAGCAGCCTCACCGTTTTGACAGGGGGCTCTGGGGCCAACGTCCTGACTTTC
CDR3aa: CASSLTVLTGGSGANVLTF

abundance: NA
j_gene: TRBJ2-1
v_gene: TRBV5-1
d_gene: NA
CDR3nt: TGCGCCAGCAGCTTGGCACTTCCCTACAATGAGCAGTTCTTC
CDR3aa: CASSLALPYNEQFF

abundance: NA
j_gene: TRBJ1-2
v_gene: TRBV30
d_gene: TRBD1
CDR3nt: TGTGCCTGGACTGCGGACAGGGCTGGCGGCTACACCTTC
CDR3aa: CAWTADRAGGYTF

abundance: once
j_gene: TRBJ1-3
v_gene: TRBV5-1
d_gene: TRBD1
CDR3nt: TGCGCCAGCAGCTTGGGGACAGGGGGCGGTCAGTCTGGAAACACCATATATTTT
CDR3aa: CASSLGTGGGQSGNTIYF

abundance: once
j_gene: TRBJ2-3
v_gene: TRBV9
d_gene: TRBD2
CDR3nt: TGTGCCAGCAGCGTATGGGCGGGGGGGACAGATACGCAGTATTTT
CDR3aa: CASSVWAGGTDTQYF

abundance: NA
j_gene: TRBJ1-1
v_gene: TRBV20-1
d_gene: NA
CDR3nt: TGCAGTGCTAGTCCGACAGGCTATGCGACCACTGAAGCTTTCTTT
CDR3aa: CSASPTGYATTEAFF

abundance: NA
j_gene: TRBJ1-4
v_gene: TRBV30
d_gene: NA
CDR3nt: TGTGCCTGGAGTGTATTCGGGGTGGCTGAAAAACTGTTTTTT
CDR3aa: CAWSVFGVAEKLFF

abundance: NA
j_gene: TRBJ2-5
v_gene: TRBV5-1
d_gene: NA
CDR3nt: TGCGCCAGCAGCTTGGGAGTAGGGGCCGACCAAGAGACCCAGTACTTC
CDR3aa: CASSLGVGADQETQYF

abundance: NA
j_gene: TRBJ1-3
v_gene: TRBV12-3/TRBV12-4
d_gene: TRBD1
CDR3nt: TGTGCCTTTACAGGGGGCGGAAACACCATATATTTT
CDR3aa: CAFTGGGNTIYF

abundance: NA
j_gene: TRBJ1-4
v_gene: TRBV6-1
d_gene: NA
CDR3nt: TGTGCCAGCAGTGAAGTTGGGCTTTATGAAAAACTGTTTTTT
CDR3aa: CASSEVGLYEKLFF

abundance: NA
j_gene: TRBJ2-7
v_gene: TRBV18
d_gene: NA
CDR3nt: TGTGCCAGCTCACCCACTAGGACCTCCTACGAGCAGTACTTC
CDR3aa: CASSPTRTSYEQYF

abundance: NA
j_gene: TRBJ2-2
v_gene: TRBV16
d_gene: TRBD2
CDR3nt: TGTGCCAGCAGCCAATCAGCGGGAGGGGACACCGGGGAGCTGTTTTTT
CDR3aa: CASSQSAGGDTGELFF

abundance: NA
j_gene: TRBJ2-2
v_gene: TRBV6-5
d_gene: NA
CDR3nt: TGTGCCAGCAGTTACTCGCTACACACCGGGGAGCTGTTTTTT
CDR3aa: CASSYSLHTGELFF

abundance: NA
j_gene: TRBJ1-6
v_gene: TRBV7-2
d_gene: TRBD1
CDR3nt: TGTGCCAGCAGCTCAACCGGGACAGCTACCTATAATTCACCCCTCCACTTT
CDR3aa: CASSSTGTATYNSPLHF

abundance: NA
j_gene: TRBJ2-7
v_gene: TRBV5-1
d_gene: NA
CDR3nt: TGCGCCAGCAGCTTGGCTGGCGGAACCTACGAGCAGTACTTC
CDR3aa: CASSLAGGTYEQYF

abundance: NA
j_gene: TRBJ1-2
v_gene: TRBV27
d_gene: NA
CDR3nt: TGTGCCAGCAGTTTAGGGTCAGGGCCTTTAGCCGGCTACACCTTC
CDR3aa: CASSLGSGPLAGYTF

abundance: NA
j_gene: TRBJ1-5
v_gene: TRBV19
d_gene: TRBD1
CDR3nt: TGTGCCAGTAGTATGACAGGGGGCCCTAATCAGCCCCAGCATTTT
CDR3aa: CASSMTGGPNQPQHF

abundance: NA
j_gene: TRBJ1-5
v_gene: TRBV29-1
d_gene: NA
CDR3nt: TGCAGCGTTGAAGAACAGGGCGGTCAGCCCCAGCATTTT
CDR3aa: CSVEEQGGQPQHF

abundance: NA
j_gene: TRBJ2-1
v_gene: TRBV3-1/TRBV3-2
d_gene: TRBD2
CDR3nt: TGTGCCAGCAGCCAAGGACTAGCGGGGGTGGAGCAGTTCTTC
CDR3aa: CASSQGLAGVEQFF

abundance: NA
j_gene: TRBJ2-2
v_gene: TRBV5-1
d_gene: NA
CDR3nt: TGCGCCACCGGGTTGGAAGCGTTCACCGGGGAGCTGTTTTTT
CDR3aa: CATGLEAFTGELFF

abundance: NA
j_gene: TRBJ1-2
v_gene: TRBV18
d_gene: NA
CDR3nt: TGTGCCAGCTCACCCTTCACCTCTCTGGAGGGGCATTCCTATGGCTACACCTTC
CDR3aa: CASSPFTSLEGHSYGYTF

abundance: NA
j_gene: TRBJ1-2
v_gene: TRBV19
d_gene: TRBD1
CDR3nt: TGTGCCAGTAGTGCGGACAGGTATGGCTACACCTTC
CDR3aa: CASSADRYGYTF

abundance: NA
j_gene: TRBJ1-2
v_gene: TRBV28
d_gene: NA
CDR3nt: TGTGCCAGCAGTCCGGCCGGGGATTTCTATGGCTACACCTTC
CDR3aa: CASSPAGDFYGYTF

abundance: NA
j_gene: TRBJ2-5
v_gene: TRBV7-2
d_gene: TRBD2
CDR3nt: TGTGCCAGCAGCCAGGGGAGCGGACTAGCGTATGCCGAGACCCAGTACTTC
CDR3aa: CASSQGSGLAYAETQYF

abundance: NA
j_gene: TRBJ2-7
v_gene: TRBV5-1
d_gene: TRBD1
CDR3nt: TGCGCCAGCAGCGGGGGGACAGGGTACGAGCAGTACTTC
CDR3aa: CASSGGTGYEQYF

abundance: NA
j_gene: TRBJ1-1
v_gene: TRBV5-1
d_gene: NA
CDR3nt: TGCGCCAGCAGCACAAATCTAGGAGCTGAAGCTTTCTTT
CDR3aa: CASSTNLGAEAFF

abundance: once
j_gene: TRBJ2-2
v_gene: TRBV5-1
d_gene: TRBD2
CDR3nt: TGCGCCAGCAGCTTACTAGCGGGGACCTTGGGAAACACCGGGGAGCTGTTTTTT
CDR3aa: CASSLLAGTLGNTGELFF

abundance: NA
j_gene: TRBJ2-2
v_gene: TRBV19
d_gene: TRBD1
CDR3nt: TGTGCCAGTAGCCAGACAGGGGGAATCACCGGGGAGCTGTTTTTT
CDR3aa: CASSQTGGITGELFF

abundance: NA
j_gene: TRBJ2-1
v_gene: TRBV5-4
d_gene: NA
CDR3nt: TGTGCCAGCAGCTTGGTGGCCAGCGAGTACAATGAGCAGTTCTTC
CDR3aa: CASSLVASEYNEQFF

abundance: once
j_gene: TRBJ1-5
v_gene: TRBV3-1/TRBV3-2
d_gene: NA
CDR3nt: TGTGCCAGCAGCCAAGATCAGGCGGGGGCAGGCAATCAGCCCCAGCATTTT
CDR3aa: CASSQDQAGAGNQPQHF

abundance: NA
j_gene: TRBJ2-2
v_gene: TRBV28
d_gene: NA
CDR3nt: TGTGCCAGCAGATCGTTCACCGGGGAGCTGTTTTTT
CDR3aa: CASRSFTGELFF

abundance: NA
j_gene: TRBJ1-3
v_gene: TRBV30
d_gene: NA
CDR3nt: TGTGCCTGGCAGAGAGAGGTCTCTGGAAACACCATATATTTT
CDR3aa: CAWQREVSGNTIYF

abundance: once
j_gene: TRBJ1-2
v_gene: TRBV28
d_gene: NA
CDR3nt: TGTGCCAGCAGCACCCCCGAGAGGGGGGGAGGGTATGGCTACACCTTC
CDR3aa: CASSTPERGGGYGYTF

abundance: NA
j_gene: TRBJ1-2
v_gene: TRBV9
d_gene: NA
CDR3nt: TGTGCCAGCAGCCCCCATGAGAGCTACTATGGCTACACCTTC
CDR3aa: CASSPHESYYGYTF

abundance: few
j_gene: TRBJ2-2
v_gene: TRBV5-4
d_gene: TRBD1
CDR3nt: TGTGCCAGCAGCCGACAGGGGTCAGGGGAGCTGTTTTTT
CDR3aa: CASSRQGSGELFF

abundance: few
j_gene: TRBJ1-3
v_gene: TRBV5-5
d_gene: NA
CDR3nt: TGTGCCAGCAGCCCCCTGGGGCTTGGAAACACCATATATTTT
CDR3aa: CASSPLGLGNTIYF

abundance: few
j_gene: TRBJ2-2
v_gene: TRBV7-2
d_gene: TRBD2
CDR3nt: TGTGCCAGCAGCTTACCTAGCGGGGGGGCCCCCGGGGAGCTGTTTTTT
CDR3aa: CASSLPSGGAPGELFF

abundance: NA
j_gene: TRBJ1-6
v_gene: TRBV28
d_gene: TRBD1
CDR3nt: TGTGCCAGCAGCTATGACAGGGTAAATTCACCCCTCCACTTT
CDR3aa: CASSYDRVNSPLHF

abundance: few
j_gene: TRBJ2-7
v_gene: TRBV10-2
d_gene: NA
CDR3nt: TGCGCCAGCAGTGAGTCTAGCGGCTACTACGAGCAGTACTTC
CDR3aa: CASSESSGYYEQYF